This T cell receptor beta chain was identified in a study of Ad26.COV2.S vaccination and SARS-CoV-2 variants. Overall study: Enrollment placed the donor in the COV1001 Ad26.COV2.S trial arm. Ad26.COV2.S was injected intramuscularly once or twice, 56 days apart. The study's findings and limits: Responses of T cells in total may have been underestimated by the TCR breadth and depth analyses. Spike-specific TCR breadth was greater after Ad26.COV2.S than placebo.

Some clones are missing from TCRdb's copy, which holds only in-frame ones; the method was immunoSEQ multiplex PCR. Among over 250,000 clones listed, more than 75% were seen once. Between the trimmed V and J ends, which lost 0 bases and 0 bases, there was a span of 10 bases. The V gene's germline CDR1 is SGHNT and CDR2 YYREEE (reference sequence). CDR3 length equals 15 residues. Treatment described: some 20 received Ad26.COV2.S at low or high dose, single or two shots; about five received placebo; per-sample allocation not given. The samples date from day 63 after the first vaccine or placebo injection. As concerns this clone: The target antigen is unknown.

The source material was peripheral blood, sampled in a trial of Ad26.COV2.S vaccine versus placebo. The J gene is TRBJ2-7, the V gene TRBV5-4; possibly TRBD1 or TRBD2 for D (5 bases each). This TCR was sampled from a person between 18 and 65 years old who received the Ad26.COV2.S COVID-19 vaccine or a placebo. This CDR3 is CASSLAGTLSYEQYF. CDR3 nucleotides: TGTGCCAGCAGCTTGGCGGGGACCCTCTCCTACGAGCAGTACTTC.